This T cell receptor (beta chain) was captured by sequencing in a study of T-cell memory formation after mild COVID-19. The study, taken as a whole, reports: Clones from the second wave (peaking day 37) had unconfirmed SARS-CoV-2 specificity. Largely, contracting CD4+ clones fell within CM and EM, and contracting CD8+ clones within EMRA.

TCRdb fed the 5' RACE reads into MiXCR, producing one record per CDR3 protein. The sample holds some 150,000 distinct CDR3 sequences, 20% to 25% seen once. Notes on this clonotype: No antigen is known for it.

CDR1 and CDR2 (germline): SGHTA, FQGNSA. V shed 3 bases and J shed 1 base, with 17 bases lying between them. This CDR3 is built from 17 residues. The material sequenced was PBMCs or a T cell subset sorted from them (not recorded which). The TCR was taken from an adult woman who had mild COVID-19 (a few samples of this study predate the infection). Cell type and time point are not known. J is TRBJ2-3 and V is TRBV7-2, with TRBD1 as a possible D gene (6 bases). The CDR3 loop reads CASSLLQQGAGTDTQYF. In DNA, the CDR3 is TGTGCCAGCAGCTTGTTGCAACAGGGCGCTGGCACAGATACGCAGTATTTT.